The subject of this entry is one TCR beta chain. Its antigen is as yet unknown. The sample belongs to a study of T cells after yellow fever vaccination. General study findings and limits: Clonotype sharing between CD4 and CD8 compartments was small.

TCRdb re-called the 5' RACE reads with MiXCR, one entry per CDR3 protein. Seen here are 300,000 or so distinct CDR3 sequences, roughly 13% observed once, and the top ten hold approximately 0.49%. CDR1 is SGHRS, CDR2 YFSETQ, per germline. This CDR3 has 13 residues. Trimming shortened V by 0 bases and J by 3 bases, and 4 bases separated the two germline ends. V gene TRBV5-1 combines with J gene TRBJ2-1; D gene uncertain. This TCR came from a man under 40 who received the YFV17D yellow fever vaccine. Sequences were derived from CD4+ T cells sorted from PBMCs, sampled 45 days after the yellow fever booster vaccination. Here the CDR3 reads CASSLANYNEQFF. CDR3 coding DNA: TGCGCCAGCAGCTTGGCCAACTACAATGAGCAGTTCTTC. Using reference TRBV5-1 and TRBJ2-1 for the parts outside the CDR3, the full variable domain is KAGVTQTPRYLIKTRGQQVTLSCSPISGHRSVSWYQQTPGQGLQFLFEYFSETQRNKGNFPGRFSGRQFSNSRSEMNVSTLELGDSALYLCASSLANYNEQFFGPGTRLTVL.